A selection of T cell receptor beta chains follows, all from one sample in a study of regulatory and conventional T cells in RAG deficiency. Profiling relied on immunoSEQ multiplex PCR, and the TCRdb table lists in-frame clones only, not all of them. This sample carries some 28,000 clones, 75% to 95% of them seen once, and the ten largest clones take roughly 0.74%. The same specimen was also included in a second study, on regulatory T cells.

Sequencing was done on a sample of Tregs sorted from blood. The source is a human donor in good health. CDR3s include the opening cysteine and the closing phenylalanine or tryptophan. Fields, in order: D gene, clone size, J gene, V gene, CDR3 DNA, CDR3 protein. The D gene is left open where the match is weak. Size is stated for part of the rows, as once, few or many counts, or as a class when the clone is expanded.

d_call: .; clone_size: once; j_call: TRBJ2-1; v_call: TRBV18; cdr3_nt: TGTGCCAGCTCACGATTCGAATGGACAGCTTCCTACAATGAGCAGTTCTTC; cdr3_aa: CASSRFEWTASYNEQFF
d_call: TRBD1; clone_size: .; j_call: TRBJ1-2; v_call: TRBV19; cdr3_nt: TGTGCCAGTAGCCACCCCCGGGAACGGCTACGGGACAGGGCTGATGGCTACACCTTC; cdr3_aa: CASSHPRERLRDRADGYTF
d_call: TRBD2; clone_size: .; j_call: TRBJ2-7; v_call: TRBV6-1; cdr3_nt: TGTGCCAGCAGTGCTGGGACTAGCGGCTCCTACGAGCAGTACTTC; cdr3_aa: CASSAGTSGSYEQYF
d_call: .; clone_size: few; j_call: TRBJ1-1; v_call: TRBV14; cdr3_nt: TGTGCCAGCAGCCTGGGCACTGAAGCTTTCTTT; cdr3_aa: CASSLGTEAFF
d_call: .; clone_size: .; j_call: TRBJ1-6; v_call: TRBV6-5; cdr3_nt: TGTGCCAGCAGCATGGTCCATAATTCACCCCTCCACTTT; cdr3_aa: CASSMVHNSPLHF
d_call: .; clone_size: .; j_call: TRBJ2-2; v_call: TRBV6-5; cdr3_nt: TGTGCCAGCAGTTTGCTCGTGATGGCAGGGCCCGGGGAGCTGTTTTTT; cdr3_aa: CASSLLVMAGPGELFF
d_call: .; clone_size: .; j_call: TRBJ2-5; v_call: TRBV7-2; cdr3_nt: TGTGCCAGCAGCCCTCTAATGTACCAAGAGACCCAGTACTTC; cdr3_aa: CASSPLMYQETQYF
d_call: .; clone_size: .; j_call: TRBJ2-1; v_call: TRBV7-9; cdr3_nt: TGTGCCAGCAGCCGGGGGGCACTAAACAATGAGCAGTTCTTC; cdr3_aa: CASSRGALNNEQFF
d_call: .; clone_size: once; j_call: TRBJ1-1; v_call: TRBV19; cdr3_nt: TGTGCCAGGGGTTTCCAGGGGATGAACACTGAAGCTTTCTTT; cdr3_aa: CARGFQGMNTEAFF
d_call: TRBD1; clone_size: .; j_call: TRBJ2-7; v_call: TRBV10-1; cdr3_nt: TGCGCCAGCAGAACCCCTCCGGGACAGTATACCTACGAGCAGTACTTC; cdr3_aa: CASRTPPGQYTYEQYF
d_call: .; clone_size: few; j_call: TRBJ2-7; v_call: TRBV6-5; cdr3_nt: TGTGCCAGCAGTTACTCAGGCCTGGGGGGCGGATACGAGCAGTACTTC; cdr3_aa: CASSYSGLGGGYEQYF
d_call: .; clone_size: .; j_call: TRBJ1-1; v_call: TRBV30; cdr3_nt: TGTGCCTGGAGTGTATCCTGGCAGATAATGAACACTGAAGCTTTCTTT; cdr3_aa: CAWSVSWQIMNTEAFF
d_call: TRBD1; clone_size: .; j_call: TRBJ2-5; v_call: TRBV6-1; cdr3_nt: TGTGCCACGGGGGACAGGGGCATGTTGGAGACCCAGTACTTC; cdr3_aa: CATGDRGMLETQYF
d_call: .; clone_size: .; j_call: TRBJ1-6; v_call: TRBV2; cdr3_nt: TGTGCCAGAGGGACTCGCCCCCATAATTCACCCCTCCACTTT; cdr3_aa: CARGTRPHNSPLHF
d_call: TRBD2; clone_size: .; j_call: TRBJ2-3; v_call: TRBV2; cdr3_nt: TGTGCCAGCAGTCGGACTAGCGGGTTCACAGATACGCAGTATTTT; cdr3_aa: CASSRTSGFTDTQYF
d_call: .; clone_size: once; j_call: TRBJ1-1; v_call: TRBV7-8; cdr3_nt: TGTGCCAGCAGCTTAGTCGCCGTCACTGAAGCTTTCTTT; cdr3_aa: CASSLVAVTEAFF
d_call: .; clone_size: .; j_call: TRBJ1-1; v_call: TRBV10-1; cdr3_nt: TGCGCCAGCAGTTACTTGCCGGGCACTGAAGCTTTCTTT; cdr3_aa: CASSYLPGTEAFF
d_call: TRBD2; clone_size: .; j_call: TRBJ2-5; v_call: TRBV13; cdr3_nt: TGTGCCAGCAGCTTACTGCTAGCGGGGGAGGTGGAGACCCAGTACTTC; cdr3_aa: CASSLLLAGEVETQYF
d_call: .; clone_size: .; j_call: TRBJ2-7; v_call: TRBV5-6; cdr3_nt: TGTGCCAGCAGCCTTCGGGACACCTACGAGCAGTACTTC; cdr3_aa: CASSLRDTYEQYF
d_call: TRBD2; clone_size: .; j_call: TRBJ2-3; v_call: TRBV5-1; cdr3_nt: TGCGCCAGCAGCACCCAACCTAGCGGGGGCACAGATACGCAGTATTTT; cdr3_aa: CASSTQPSGGTDTQYF
d_call: TRBD2; clone_size: .; j_call: TRBJ2-7; v_call: TRBV6-5; cdr3_nt: TGTGCCAGCAGTTACTCGGGTGGCGGGGGACCTGGAGAGCAGTACTTT; cdr3_aa: CASSYSGGGGPGEQYF
d_call: .; clone_size: .; j_call: TRBJ1-1; v_call: TRBV19; cdr3_nt: TGTGCCAGTAGTATAGGCAGGGGTACTGAAGCTTTCTTT; cdr3_aa: CASSIGRGTEAFF
d_call: .; clone_size: .; j_call: TRBJ1-2; v_call: TRBV19; cdr3_nt: TGTGCCAGTAGTATACACACCGGGGGTGGCTATGGCTACACCTTC; cdr3_aa: CASSIHTGGGYGYTF
d_call: .; clone_size: .; j_call: TRBJ2-3; v_call: TRBV7-6; cdr3_nt: TGTGCCAGCAGCCCGAATGGCGGGACAGCTAGCACAGATACGCAGTATTTT; cdr3_aa: CASSPNGGTASTDTQYF
d_call: .; clone_size: .; j_call: TRBJ1-5; v_call: TRBV4-1; cdr3_nt: TGCGCCAGCAGCCAAGTATCGGGAGGGGCGCGTCAGCCCCAGCATTTT; cdr3_aa: CASSQVSGGARQPQHF
d_call: .; clone_size: .; j_call: TRBJ2-1; v_call: TRBV6-5; cdr3_nt: TGTGCCAGCAGTTCCAGGCGGGTCAGGGATGAGCAGTTCTTC; cdr3_aa: CASSSRRVRDEQFF
d_call: .; clone_size: .; j_call: TRBJ1-2; v_call: TRBV6-5; cdr3_nt: TGTGCCAGCAGTTACGATCCGTTCGGGGGTTCCGGCTACACCTTC; cdr3_aa: CASSYDPFGGSGYTF
d_call: .; clone_size: .; j_call: TRBJ1-2; v_call: TRBV7-3; cdr3_nt: TGTGCCAGCAGCTTAGCGGCTAACTATGGCTACACCTTC; cdr3_aa: CASSLAANYGYTF
d_call: .; clone_size: .; j_call: TRBJ1-1; v_call: TRBV7-9; cdr3_nt: TGTGCCAGCAGCAAAGACGGGGTTTACACTGAAGCTTTCTTT; cdr3_aa: CASSKDGVYTEAFF
d_call: .; clone_size: once; j_call: TRBJ1-2; v_call: TRBV7-2; cdr3_nt: TGTGCCAGCAGCACTTCCAGTGGAGGCTACACCTTC; cdr3_aa: CASSTSSGGYTF
d_call: TRBD1; clone_size: .; j_call: TRBJ2-5; v_call: TRBV6-1; cdr3_nt: TGTGCCAGCAGTAGGACAGGGTGGGAGACCCAGTACTTC; cdr3_aa: CASSRTGWETQYF
d_call: .; clone_size: .; j_call: TRBJ1-6; v_call: TRBV6-4; cdr3_nt: TGTGCCAGCAGTGAGGGAGGGAATTCACCCCTCCACTTT; cdr3_aa: CASSEGGNSPLHF
d_call: .; clone_size: .; j_call: TRBJ2-5; v_call: TRBV6-4; cdr3_nt: TGTGCCAGCAGCGAACAGGGTTGGGAGACCCAGTACTTC; cdr3_aa: CASSEQGWETQYF
d_call: .; clone_size: .; j_call: TRBJ2-7; v_call: TRBV18; cdr3_nt: TGTGCCAGCTCACGTCTGGCACACGAGCAGTACTTC; cdr3_aa: CASSRLAHEQYF
d_call: TRBD1; clone_size: .; j_call: TRBJ1-1; v_call: TRBV19; cdr3_nt: TGTGCCAGTAGCCCCACGGACAGGCGGAACACTGAAGCTTTCTTT; cdr3_aa: CASSPTDRRNTEAFF
d_call: TRBD1; clone_size: .; j_call: TRBJ2-3; v_call: TRBV9; cdr3_nt: TGTGCCAGCAGCGCACAGGACAGGCTAAGCACAGATACGCAGTATTTT; cdr3_aa: CASSAQDRLSTDTQYF
d_call: TRBD1; clone_size: .; j_call: TRBJ2-7; v_call: TRBV6-5; cdr3_nt: TGTGCCAGCAGCAACCGACAGGGCTTGGACGAGCAGTACTTC; cdr3_aa: CASSNRQGLDEQYF
d_call: .; clone_size: .; j_call: TRBJ1-2; v_call: TRBV28; cdr3_nt: TGTGCCAGCAGTGACGGGAATGGCTACACCTTC; cdr3_aa: CASSDGNGYTF
d_call: TRBD1; clone_size: .; j_call: TRBJ1-2; v_call: TRBV30; cdr3_nt: TGTGCCTGGAGTTCCACCCAGGGGGCGTCCTATGGCTACACCTTC; cdr3_aa: CAWSSTQGASYGYTF